This T cell receptor beta chain originates from a study of post-analysis software for immune sequencing data. As for the study in general: As for disease course, relapsing-remitting, secondary progressive and progressive-relapsing multiple sclerosis were all included.

General study results and limits: There was significantly lower normalized Chao1 diversity in multiple sclerosis patients than in controls. The authors found that F measure strongly co-clustered same-batch samples. Patients carried roughly five TRBV segments more frequently than controls did, and TRBV5-6, TRBV5-1 and TRBV20-1 were among them.

The CDR3 loop spans 15 amino acids. Germline CDR1 reads SSHAT; CDR2 reads FNYEAQ (reference sequence). This clonotype was seen only a few times. Its target is unknown. The junction shows a germline mismatch at one end, possibly a read error. TCR beta libraries were prepared from cDNA with unique molecular identifiers. Input populations of about 0.85 to 11 million T cells gave rise to hundreds of thousands of cDNA molecules. TCRdb reprocessed the PCR reads via MiXCR and lists one record per CDR3 protein. This sample carries about 770,000 distinct CDR3 sequences, approximately 44% of them seen once, and the ten largest clones take roughly 4.9%.

Input material: blood. The sequence came from a girl aged 5-17 years with multiple sclerosis. The V and J genes are TRBV7-7 and TRBJ2-5; TRBD1 might be the D (6 bases). The CDR3 region has the DNA TGTGCTAGCAGCCCCAGTCAGGGGAAGGGAGAGACCCAGTACTTC. Amino acids: CASSPSQGKGETQYF.